Each of the 30 T cell receptor beta chains below was sequenced from the same sample in a study of blood T cells in healthy people across ages. Alongside a J-beta primer mix, a sample-barcoded 5' primer served in a second PCR lasting about 7 to 12 cycles. TCRdb re-derived calls from the 5' RACE reads in MiXCR, one entry per CDR3 protein. The data show approximately 810,000 distinct CDR3 sequences, with about 34% seen just once and roughly 13% held by the top ten. The sequencing input was blood. Every receptor here comes from a man aged 18 to 30 in good health.

This chain joins TRBV27 and TRBJ1-1; D unresolved. The CDR3 is 14 amino acids. Germline CDR1 reads MNHEY; CDR2 reads SMNVEV (reference sequence). V lost 4 bases and J 4 bases, leaving 13 bases between the germline ends. CDR3 amino acids: CASSYWGRSTEAFF. The CDR3 nucleotides are TGTGCCAGCAGTTACTGGGGTAGAAGCACTGAAGCTTTCTTT.

V gene TRBV27 combines with J gene TRBJ2-1; no clear D. The CDR3 has 12 amino acids. V was trimmed by 8 bases and J by 3 bases, leaving 8 bases between them. Germline assignment: CDR1 MNHEY and CDR2 SMNVEV (reference sequence). CDR3 amino acids: CASGPIYNEQFF. The CDR3 nucleotides are TGTGCCAGCGGGCCCATCTACAATGAGCAGTTCTTC.

J is TRBJ2-3 and V is TRBV20-1; no firm D call. Trimming took 0 bases from V and 1 from J, leaving 17 bases between them. This CDR3 has 17 residues. The germline V gene encodes CDR1 DFQATT and CDR2 SNEGSKA (reference sequence). The CDR3: CSARDPQDPLGTDTQYF. CDR3 in DNA: TGCAGTGCTAGAGATCCCCAGGACCCACTGGGCACAGATACGCAGTATTTT.

This clonotype came up many times. This chain joins TRBV11-1 and TRBJ2-1; TRBD2 matches at 12 bases. Germline values: CDR1 SGHAT, CDR2 FQDESV (reference sequence). The CDR3 is 14 residues long. The V gene end was trimmed by 4 bases and the J gene end by 9 bases; junction bases not matched to a gene: 4. In DNA, the CDR3 is TGTGCCAGCAGCTCTAGCGGGGGGGCAGGTGAGCAGTTCTTC. Its protein is CASSSSGGAGEQFF.

In its sample, this clonotype was seen many times. The V gene is TRBV5-1, the J gene TRBJ1-1, with TRBD1 as a possible D gene (6 bases). Germline values: CDR1 SGHRS, CDR2 YFSETQ. The CDR3 length is 17 residues. V dropped 5 bases and J dropped 1 base, with 21 bases sitting between them. Here the CDR3 reads CASSRVAGVGANTEAFF. The CDR3 DNA reads as TGCGCCAGCAGTCGGGTGGCAGGGGTTGGGGCGAACACTGAAGCTTTCTTT.

This clonotype came up a few times. The gene calls are TRBV7-2 and TRBJ1-2, with 7 bases matching TRBD1. V lost 4 bases to trimming and J lost 8 bases; unmatched junction nucleotides: 10. The CDR3 extends over 14 amino acids. The germline CDR1 and CDR2 sequences are SGHTA and FQGNSA. The chain's CDR3 is CASSSPTGVRGYTF. CDR3 bases: TGTGCCAGCAGCTCGCCCACAGGGGTGCGGGGCTACACCTTC. Full variable domain (outside the CDR3, taken from reference TRBV7-2 and TRBJ1-2): GAGVSQSPSNKVTEKGKDVELRCDPISGHTALYWYRQSLGQGLEFLIYFQGNSAPDKSGLPSDRFSAERTGGSVSTLTIQRTQQEDSAVYLCASSSPTGVRGYTFGSGTRLTVV.

On this clonotype itself: Mismatch with germline at one junction end may stem from a read error. The V gene is TRBV15, the J gene TRBJ2-7, with 8 nucleotides matching TRBD2. With the DNA end fitting TRBJ2-5 better, the J assignment may be wrong. In germline, CDR1 is LNHNV, CDR2 YYDKDF (reference sequence). The CDR3 is 13 amino acids. The CDR3 protein is CATTERGTETQYF. The CDR3 DNA sequence: TGCGCCACCACAGAGCGGGGGACAGAGACCCAGTACTTC.

This clonotype was picked up many times. The junction does not match germline at one end; this may be a read error. V and J are TRBV5-1 and TRBJ2-1; D gene ambiguous. Germline lookup yields CDR1 SGHRS and CDR2 YFSETQ. CDR3 size: 15 residues. CDR3 amino acids: CASSLSPSSYNEQFF. The DNA of the CDR3 is TGTGCCAGCAGCTTATCTCCGAGCTCCTACAATGAGCAGTTCTTC.

The chain has TRBV29-1 and TRBJ1-1; D gene uncertain. The V end was cut by 5 bases, the J end by 3 bases, with 10 bases between. Germline values: CDR1 SQVTM, CDR2 ANQGSEA. The CDR3 extends over 12 amino acids. The CDR3 loop reads CSVKLGDTEAFF. In nucleotides, the CDR3 is TGCAGCGTTAAGTTAGGAGACACTGAAGCTTTCTTT.

The chain is built from TRBV25-1 and TRBJ2-1; a weak D match, TRBD1 (7 bases). The CDR3 totals 17 residues. The ends were cut back, 6 bases at V and 1 base at J, with 19 bases in the middle. CDR1 is MGHDK, CDR2 SYGVNS, per germline. The CDR3 nucleotides read TGTGCCAGCAGAGTACAGGGGAAGGGGGGTTCCTACAATGAGCAGTTCTTC. It translates to CASRVQGKGGSYNEQFF.

This chain uses TRBV6-2 or TRBV6-3 with TRBJ2-3; 7 bases are shared with TRBD1. The V gene's germline CDR1 is MNHEY and CDR2 SVGEGT. The CDR3 is 14 amino acids. V shed 7 bases, J shed 5 bases, and the junction held 9 bases outside the gene matches. For the CDR3, the DNA is TGTGCCAGCAACTTAGACAGGGCAGGAGATACGCAGTATTTT. This codes for CASNLDRAGDTQYF.

Of note for this clonotype: This may stem from a read error, because a much larger clone lies one nucleotide away. This chain connects TRBV6-1 to TRBJ2-7; 9 nucleotides match TRBD2. V trimming: 3 bases; J trimming: 7 bases; junction bases outside the gene matches: 10. CDR1 and CDR2 from the germline V gene are MNHNS and SASEGT. CDR3 size: 15 residues. DNA for the CDR3: TGTGCCAGCAGTGAGAGACTAGCGGTCCGAAATGAGCAGTACTTC. This sequence encodes CASSERLAVRNEQYF.

The sample holds many counts of this clonotype. The J gene is TRBJ2-5, the V gene TRBV29-1, with TRBD1 identical over 7 bases. Germline lookup yields CDR1 SQVTM and CDR2 ANQGSEA. J lost 1 base, V lost 7 bases, and 6 bases had no gene match. This CDR3 contains 13 residues. In DNA form, the CDR3 reads TGCAGCGCCGAGACAGGGCCCCAAGAGACCCAGTACTTC. It specifies CSAETGPQETQYF.

This clonotype was seen repeatedly, ten times or more. The J gene is TRBJ1-2, the V gene TRBV9; D remains ambiguous. CDR1 and CDR2 (germline): SGDLS, YYNGEE. The CDR3 is 12 amino acids. The V and J ends lost 10 bases and 4 bases respectively, with 14 bases between them. Here the CDR3 reads CASKDNGYGYTF. The CDR3 bases are TGTGCCTCCAAAGACAATGGCTATGGCTACACCTTC.

The chain combines TRBV7-8 with TRBJ1-1; D ambiguous. This CDR3 is 13 amino acids long. V lost 5 bases, J lost 1 base, and 8 bases lay in between. CDR1 SGHVS and CDR2 FQNEAQ come from the germline V gene. CDR3 in amino acids: CASSDTRNTEAFF. The CDR3 region has the DNA TGTGCCAGCAGCGACACAAGGAACACTGAAGCTTTCTTT.

The CDR3, as DNA: TGTGCCAGCAGTGAATCTAGCCAGGGGGCGATCTCTTACACTGAAGCTTTCTTT. Translated, it gives CASSESSQGAISYTEAFF. J is TRBJ1-1 and V is TRBV2; TRBD1 matches 8 bases. The CDR3 extends over 18 amino acids. V shed 2 bases, J shed 3 bases, and the junction held 14 bases outside the gene matches. The germline gives CDR1 SNHLY, CDR2 FYNNEI.

The CDR3 region is CASSLASTAYQQPQHF. CDR3 nucleotide sequence: TGTGCCAGCAGCTTAGCCTCGACAGCCTACCAACAGCCCCAGCATTTT. The rearrangement uses TRBV7-2 and TRBJ1-5; D is possibly TRBD1 (5 bases). With 0 bases removed from V and 7 bases from J, the gap between germline ends came to 16 bases. The CDR3 has 16 residues. CDR1 and CDR2 (germline): SGHTA, FQGNSA.

The gene calls are TRBV12-3 or TRBV12-4 and TRBJ2-3; D is perhaps TRBD2 (6 bases). With 3 bases removed from V and 0 bases from J, the gap between germline ends came to 10 bases. The CDR3 spans 15 residues. CDR3: CASSFLGTSTDTQYF. The CDR3 coding sequence is TGTGCCAGCAGTTTTCTTGGGACTAGCACAGATACGCAGTATTTT.

This clonotype was seen many times. The genes are TRBV5-1 and TRBJ2-3; tentative D call: TRBD2 (5 bases). This CDR3 spans 15 amino acids. The ends were cut back, 4 bases at V and 0 bases at J, with 12 bases in the middle. In germline, CDR1 is SGHRS, CDR2 YFSETQ. CDR3 region: CASSSGDASTDTQYF. In DNA, the CDR3 is TGCGCCAGCAGCAGCGGAGATGCTAGCACAGATACGCAGTATTTT. Full variable domain (rest looked up from reference TRBV5-1 and TRBJ2-3): KAGVTQTPRYLIKTRGQQVTLSCSPISGHRSVSWYQQTPGQGLQFLFEYFSETQRNKGNFPGRFSGRQFSNSRSEMNVSTLELGDSALYLCASSSGDASTDTQYFGPGTRLTVL.

This clonotype has just a few counts. The chain has TRBV20-1 and TRBJ1-5, with D unclear. The CDR3 extends over 14 amino acids. From germline, CDR1 is DFQATT and CDR2 SNEGSKA (reference sequence). V gave up 0 bases and J gave up 4 bases, with 10 bases separating them. The CDR3 DNA reads TGCAGTGCTAGAGAGGGCAGGTCAAATCAGCCCCAGCATTTT. It translates to CSAREGRSNQPQHF.

To note about this clonotype: Being one base from a much bigger clone, this may be a read error. The chain combines TRBV20-1 with TRBJ2-1, with 15 bases aligning to TRBD2. This CDR3 region has 18 residues. Germline CDR1 reads DFQATT; CDR2 reads SNEGSKA (reference sequence). The DNA of the CDR3 is TGCAGTGCTAGAGATGGACTAGCGGGGGGGCTCTCCTACACTGAGCAGTTCTTC. Translated, it gives CSARDGLAGGLSYTEQFF.

The genes are TRBV5-6 and TRBJ1-2; 11 nucleotides align to TRBD1. The germline CDR1 and CDR2 sequences are SGHDT and YYEEEE. The length of the CDR3 is 14 residues. V was pared by 4 bases and J by 5 bases, with 4 bases of the junction left unmatched. CDR3 residues: CASSNRDRGYGYTF. Written as DNA, the CDR3 is TGTGCCAGCAGCAACCGGGACAGGGGGTATGGCTACACCTTC.

The genes are TRBV20-1 and TRBJ2-1; D ambiguous. The length of the CDR3 is 11 residues. Looked up from germline, CDR1 is DFQATT and CDR2 is SNEGSKA (reference sequence). V was trimmed by 3 bases and J by 7 bases, leaving 7 bases between them. The CDR3 is CSASQPNEQFF. In DNA, the CDR3 is TGCAGTGCTAGTCAACCGAATGAGCAGTTCTTC.

This clonotype occurred many times. The chain links TRBV11-1 to TRBJ2-5; unclear D gene. The CDR3 is 13 amino acids. The germline V gene has CDR1 SGHAT and CDR2 FQDESV (reference sequence). The ends were cut back, 5 bases at V and 4 bases at J, with 11 bases in the middle. CDR3 sequence: CASSIRLRETQYF. The CDR3 nucleotides read TGTGCCAGCAGCATAAGACTGAGAGAGACCCAGTACTTC. Based on the CDR3 plus reference TRBV11-1 and TRBJ2-5, the full variable domain is EAEVAQSPRYKITEKSQAVAFWCDPISGHATLYWYRQILGQGPELLVQFQDESVVDDSQLPKDRFSAERLKGVDSTLKIQPAELGDSAMYLCASSIRLRETQYFGPGTRLLVL.

The chain employs TRBV4-3 and TRBJ1-2, with no clear D. This CDR3 has 15 residues. V was pared by 0 bases and J by 2 bases, with 10 bases between. Germline assignment: CDR1 LGHNA and CDR2 YSLEER. CDR3 loop: CASSQEGGPNYGYTF. The CDR3, as DNA: TGCGCCAGCAGCCAAGAGGGCGGTCCAAACTATGGCTACACCTTC.

At least ten counts were recorded for this clonotype. The rearrangement joins TRBV2 to TRBJ2-4, with a weak D call TRBD1 (5 bases). V was trimmed by 6 bases and J by 8 bases, leaving 14 bases between them. The germline V gene has CDR1 SNHLY and CDR2 FYNNEI. The CDR3 is 13 residues long. The CDR3 sequence is CASRPDMVDIQYF. The DNA of the CDR3 is TGTGCCAGCAGACCGGACATGGTAGACATTCAGTACTTC. Full variable domain (outside the CDR3, taken from reference TRBV2 and TRBJ2-4): EPEVTQTPSHQVTQMGQEVILRCVPISNHLYFYWYRQILGQKVEFLVSFYNNEISEKSEIFDDQFSVERPDGSNFTLKIRSTKLEDSAMYFCASRPDMVDIQYFGAGTRLSVL.

This chain joins TRBV3-1 and TRBJ1-4; the D is unclear. The germline V gene has CDR1 LGHDT and CDR2 YNNKEL (reference sequence). Trimming shortened V by 1 base and J by 8 bases, and 11 bases separated the two germline ends. The CDR3 is 14 amino acids. The CDR3, as DNA: TGTGCCAGCAGCCAAGGCGGACCTGGAGAAAAACTGTTTTTT. Its translation is CASSQGGPGEKLFF. The full variable domain, with the rest looked up from reference TRBV3-1 and TRBJ1-4, is DTAVSQTPKYLVTQMGNDKSIKCEQNLGHDTMYWYKQDSKKFLKIMFSYNNKELIINETVPNRFSPKSPDKAHLNLHINSLELGDSAVYFCASSQGGPGEKLFFGSGTQLSVL.

The V gene is TRBV28, the J gene TRBJ2-5; no firm D call. The J call may not be correct, given that the DNA end is closer to TRBJ2-7. Germline V lookup: CDR1 MDHEN, CDR2 SYDVKM. CDR3 length: 10 residues. CDR3 DNA sequence: TGTGCCAGCAGTCACTGCGAGCAGTACTTC. It specifies CASSHCEQYF.

Concerning this clonotype itself: A much larger clone is a single base away; this may be a read error. This chain uses TRBV6-2 or TRBV6-3 with TRBJ2-4; unclear D gene. The germline gives CDR1 MNHEY, CDR2 SVGEGT. This CDR3 region has 15 residues. Trimming stripped 10 bases from V and 0 bases from J, with 16 bases between. The CDR3 region has the DNA TGTGCCATCCTCACTGGCCACCTAGCCAAAAACATTCAGTACTTC. Protein sequence: CAILTGHLAKNIQYF.

The V call is TRBV7-8, the J call TRBJ1-3; D unclear. The germline V gene encodes CDR1 SGHVS and CDR2 FQNEAQ. This CDR3 contains 16 residues. Trimming took 7 bases from V and 2 from J, leaving 18 bases between them. The CDR3 nucleotides read TGTGCCAGCACCCTAGCCAAGCTAGCCCCTGGAAACACCATATATTTT. It is translated as CASTLAKLAPGNTIYF.